The T cell receptor (beta chain) under discussion was sequenced for a study of T-cell reconstitution after alpha-beta-depleted transplantation in children. This clonotype was recorded a few times. The CDR3 totals 12 residues. Trimming left V 6 bases short and J 8 bases short, with 11 bases between. A library of TCRbeta sequences, prepared with unique molecular identifiers, was generated. TCRdb redid the calling of the PCR reads with MiXCR, one entry per CDR3 protein. The sample contains more than 450,000 distinct CDR3 sequences, about 16% of which appear only once. The TCR originated in a human donor who donated a stem cell graft to a child with acute lymphoblastic leukemia. Sequencing used PBMCs from the stem cell graft donor, obtained from the stem cell graft. The V call is TRBV12-3 or TRBV12-4, the J call TRBJ2-1; unclear D gene. The CDR3 DNA reads TGTGCCAGCAGCCCGTATGAGGATGAGCAGTTCTTC. It is translated as CASSPYEDEQFF.